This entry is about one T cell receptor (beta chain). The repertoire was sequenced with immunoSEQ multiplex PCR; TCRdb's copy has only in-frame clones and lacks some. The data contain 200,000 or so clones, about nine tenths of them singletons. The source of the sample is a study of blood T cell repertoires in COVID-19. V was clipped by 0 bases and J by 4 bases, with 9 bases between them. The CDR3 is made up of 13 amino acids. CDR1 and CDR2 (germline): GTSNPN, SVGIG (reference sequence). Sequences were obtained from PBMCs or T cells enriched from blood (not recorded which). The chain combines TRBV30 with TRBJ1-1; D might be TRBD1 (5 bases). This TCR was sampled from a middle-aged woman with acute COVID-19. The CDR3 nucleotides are TGTGCCTGGAGTGTACAGGTGGGCACTGAAGCTTTCTTT. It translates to CAWSVQVGTEAFF.